The T cell receptor beta chain under discussion was sequenced for a study of shared T cell receptors in the human thymus. Trimming cost V 0 bases and J 4 bases; bases outside gene matches: 6. Looked up from germline, CDR1 is LNHNV and CDR2 is YYDKDF (reference sequence). This CDR3 comprises 16 residues. This table comes from immunoSEQ multiplex PCR, and its TCRdb copy is limited to in-frame clones, with some not included. The profile shows 540,000 or so clones, around three quarters of them singletons. This same sample was also taken into another study, of human thymus T cells. This second study notes: Donors were healthy Finnish babies undergoing corrective operations for congenital heart defects.

The TCR originated in a boy younger than two with a congenital heart defect. Specimen: thymocytes. This chain links TRBV15 with TRBJ2-7; 10 bases fit TRBD1. The CDR3 nucleotides read TGTGCCACCAGCAGAGATATCCGGGACAGGGGATACGAGCAGTACTTC. This encodes CATSRDIRDRGYEQYF. Full variable domain (missing parts from reference TRBV15 and TRBJ2-7): DAMVIQNPRYQVTQFGKPVTLSCSQTLNHNVMYWYQQKSSQAPKLLFHYYDKDFNNEADTPDNFQSRRPNTSFCFLDIRSPGLGDTAMYLCATSRDIRDRGYEQYFGPGTRLTVT.